This TCR beta chain stems from a study of T cell responses to AZD1222 COVID-19 vaccine. Using immunoSEQ multiplex PCR, the repertoire was profiled, and TCRdb retains in-frame clones only, with some absent. Among about 110,000 clones, roughly nine tenths were seen once, and the ten largest hold 1.5% to 2%. CDR1 is MGHRA and CDR2 is YSYEKL in the germline V gene. The CDR3 runs to 13 residues. The ends were cut back, 0 bases at V and 11 bases at J, with 13 bases in the middle. This specimen consisted of peripheral blood, obtained on day 0 of AZD1222 vaccination. The chain couples TRBV4-1 to TRBJ1-1, with D possibly matching TRBD1 (6 bases). This receptor was obtained from an adult in good health. The chain's CDR3 is CASSQDIGQSAFF. DNA for the CDR3: TGCGCCAGCAGCCAAGATATCGGACAGTCGGCTTTCTTT.